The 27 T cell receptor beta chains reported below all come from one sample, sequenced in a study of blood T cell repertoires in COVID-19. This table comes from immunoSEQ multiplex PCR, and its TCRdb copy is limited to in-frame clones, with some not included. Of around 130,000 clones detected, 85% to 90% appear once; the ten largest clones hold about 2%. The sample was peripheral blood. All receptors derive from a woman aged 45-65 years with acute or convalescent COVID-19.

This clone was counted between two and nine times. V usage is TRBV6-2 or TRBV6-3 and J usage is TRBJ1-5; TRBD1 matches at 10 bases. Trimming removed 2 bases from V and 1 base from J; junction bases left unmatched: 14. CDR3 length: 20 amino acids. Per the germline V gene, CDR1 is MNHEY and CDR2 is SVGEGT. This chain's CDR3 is CASSYEVWGTGEMSNQPQHF. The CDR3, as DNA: TGTGCCAGCAGTTACGAGGTTTGGGGGACAGGGGAGATGAGCAATCAGCCCCAGCATTTT.

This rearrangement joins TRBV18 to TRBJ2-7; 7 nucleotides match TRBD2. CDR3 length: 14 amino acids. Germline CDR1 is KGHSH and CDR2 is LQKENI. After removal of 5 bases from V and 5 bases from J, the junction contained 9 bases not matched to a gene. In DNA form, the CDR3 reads TGTGCCAGCTCAAGGGGAGGGACCCCCAACGAGCAGTACTTC. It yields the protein CASSRGGTPNEQYF.

The CDR3 here is CASSLGQGNSPLHF. The CDR3 DNA sequence: TGTGCCAGCAGCCTGGGACAGGGAAATTCACCCCTCCACTTT. The chain carries TRBV6-5 and TRBJ1-6, with 9 bases fitting TRBD1. J gave up 7 bases and V 6 bases, and 4 bases lay outside the gene matches. The CDR3 runs to 14 residues. Looked up from germline, CDR1 is MNHEY and CDR2 is SVGAGI.

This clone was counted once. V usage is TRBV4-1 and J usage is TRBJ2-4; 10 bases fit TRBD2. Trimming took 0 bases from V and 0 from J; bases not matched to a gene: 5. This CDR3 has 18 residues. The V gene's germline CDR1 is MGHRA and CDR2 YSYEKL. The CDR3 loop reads CASSQERTSGLAKNIQYF. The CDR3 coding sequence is TGCGCCAGCAGCCAAGAGAGGACTAGCGGCTTAGCCAAAAACATTCAGTACTTC.

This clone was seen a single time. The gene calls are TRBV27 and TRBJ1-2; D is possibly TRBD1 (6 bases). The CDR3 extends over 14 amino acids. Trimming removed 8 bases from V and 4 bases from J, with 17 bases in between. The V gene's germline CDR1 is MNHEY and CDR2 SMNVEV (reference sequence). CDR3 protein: CASGLRGSSYGYTF. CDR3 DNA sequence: TGTGCCAGCGGCCTCAGGGGCTCGAGCTATGGCTACACCTTC.

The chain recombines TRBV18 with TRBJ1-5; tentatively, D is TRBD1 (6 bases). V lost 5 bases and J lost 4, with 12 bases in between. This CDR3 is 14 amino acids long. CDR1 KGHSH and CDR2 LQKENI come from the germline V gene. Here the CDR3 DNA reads TGTGCCAGCTCAATCGGACAGATGAATCAGCCCCAGCATTTT. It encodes CASSIGQMNQPQHF.

The CDR3 coding sequence is TGTGCCAGCAACCAGGGGGCCTACGAGCAGTACTTC. Protein product: CASNQGAYEQYF. The chain has TRBV6-5 and TRBJ2-7, with 7 bases lining up with TRBD1. The CDR3 is 12 amino acids. V trimming: 7 bases; J trimming: 2 bases; junction bases outside the gene matches: 2. CDR1 MNHEY and CDR2 SVGAGI come from the germline V gene.

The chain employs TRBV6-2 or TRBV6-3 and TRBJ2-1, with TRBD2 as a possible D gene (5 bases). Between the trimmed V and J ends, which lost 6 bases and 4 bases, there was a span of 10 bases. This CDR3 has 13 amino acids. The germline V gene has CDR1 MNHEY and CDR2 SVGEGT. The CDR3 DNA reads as TGTGCCAGCAGCCATAGCGTGTACAATGAGCAGTTCTTC. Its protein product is CASSHSVYNEQFF.

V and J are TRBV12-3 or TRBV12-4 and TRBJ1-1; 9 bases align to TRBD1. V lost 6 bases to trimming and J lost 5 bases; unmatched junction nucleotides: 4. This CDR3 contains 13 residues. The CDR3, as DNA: TGTGCCAGCAGCCGGACAGGGGTGACTGAAGCTTTCTTT. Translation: CASSRTGVTEAFF.

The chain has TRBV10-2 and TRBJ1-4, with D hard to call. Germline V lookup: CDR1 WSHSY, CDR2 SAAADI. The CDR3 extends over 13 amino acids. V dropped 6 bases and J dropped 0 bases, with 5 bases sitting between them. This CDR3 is CASRSATNEKLFF. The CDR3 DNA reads TGCGCCAGCAGGAGCGCAACTAATGAAAAACTGTTTTTT.

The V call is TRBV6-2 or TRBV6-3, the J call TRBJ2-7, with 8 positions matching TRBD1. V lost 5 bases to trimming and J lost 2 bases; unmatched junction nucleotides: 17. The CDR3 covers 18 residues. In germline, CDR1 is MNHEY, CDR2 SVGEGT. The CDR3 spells CASSLTFIAPQGAYEQYF. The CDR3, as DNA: TGTGCCAGCAGTCTCACCTTTATAGCCCCACAGGGGGCCTACGAGCAGTACTTC.

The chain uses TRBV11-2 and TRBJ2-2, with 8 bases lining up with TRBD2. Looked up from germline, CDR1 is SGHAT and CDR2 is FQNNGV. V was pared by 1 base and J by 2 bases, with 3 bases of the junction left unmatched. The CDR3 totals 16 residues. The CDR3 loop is CASSLAGGTNTGELFF. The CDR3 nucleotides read TGTGCCAGCAGCTTAGCGGGAGGGACCAACACCGGGGAGCTGTTTTTT.

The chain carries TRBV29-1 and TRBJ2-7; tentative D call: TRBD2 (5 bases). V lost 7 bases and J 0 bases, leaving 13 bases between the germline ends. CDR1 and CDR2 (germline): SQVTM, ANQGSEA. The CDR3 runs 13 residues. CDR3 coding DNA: TGCAGCGCCAGGACGGGAATCTCCTACGAGCAGTACTTC. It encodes CSARTGISYEQYF.

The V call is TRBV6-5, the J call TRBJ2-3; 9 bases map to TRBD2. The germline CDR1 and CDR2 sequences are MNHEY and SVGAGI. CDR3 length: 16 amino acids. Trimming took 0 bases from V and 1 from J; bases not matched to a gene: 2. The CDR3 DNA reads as TGTGCCAGCAGTTACTCGTGGACTAGCGGCACAGATACGCAGTATTTT. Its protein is CASSYSWTSGTDTQYF.

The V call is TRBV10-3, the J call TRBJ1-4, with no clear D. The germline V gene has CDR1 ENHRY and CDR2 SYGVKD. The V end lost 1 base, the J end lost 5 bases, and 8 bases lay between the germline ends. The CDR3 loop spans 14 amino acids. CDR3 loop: CAISEWRMNEKLFF. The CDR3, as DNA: TGTGCCATCAGTGAGTGGAGGATGAATGAAAAACTGTTTTTT.

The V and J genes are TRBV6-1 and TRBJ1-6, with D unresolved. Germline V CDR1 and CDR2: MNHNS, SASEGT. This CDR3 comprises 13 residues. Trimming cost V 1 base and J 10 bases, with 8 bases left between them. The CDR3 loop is CASSEGENSPLHF. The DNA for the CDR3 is TGTGCCAGCAGTGAAGGGGAGAACTCACCCCTCCACTTT.

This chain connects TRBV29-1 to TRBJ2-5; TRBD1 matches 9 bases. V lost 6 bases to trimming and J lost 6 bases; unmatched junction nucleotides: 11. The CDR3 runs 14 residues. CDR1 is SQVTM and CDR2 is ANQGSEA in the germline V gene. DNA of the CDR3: TGCAGCGTCCCCGGACAGGGGCGCGTGCAGACCCAGTACTTC. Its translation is CSVPGQGRVQTQYF.

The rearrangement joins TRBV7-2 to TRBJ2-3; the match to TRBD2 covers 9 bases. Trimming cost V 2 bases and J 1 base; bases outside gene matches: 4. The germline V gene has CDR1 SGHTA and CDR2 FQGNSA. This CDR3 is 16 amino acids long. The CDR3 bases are TGTGCCAGCAGCTTATCATTAGCGGGGGGCACAGATACGCAGTATTTT. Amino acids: CASSLSLAGGTDTQYF.

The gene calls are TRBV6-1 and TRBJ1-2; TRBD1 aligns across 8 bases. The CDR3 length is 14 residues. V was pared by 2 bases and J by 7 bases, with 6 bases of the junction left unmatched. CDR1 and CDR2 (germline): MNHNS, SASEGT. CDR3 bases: TGTGCCAGCAGTGAACAGGGGGCGAGCGGTGGCTACACCTTC. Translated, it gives CASSEQGASGGYTF.

This CDR3 is CASRALTGGAQPQHF. In nucleotides, the CDR3 is TGTGCCAGCAGGGCCTTGACAGGGGGGGCTCAGCCCCAGCATTTT. The V call is TRBV6-5, the J call TRBJ1-5, with TRBD1 matching over 9 bases. Losses at the gene ends were 6 bases for V and 6 bases for J; bases not matched to a gene: 9. Germline lookup yields CDR1 MNHEY and CDR2 SVGAGI. The length of the CDR3 is 15 residues.

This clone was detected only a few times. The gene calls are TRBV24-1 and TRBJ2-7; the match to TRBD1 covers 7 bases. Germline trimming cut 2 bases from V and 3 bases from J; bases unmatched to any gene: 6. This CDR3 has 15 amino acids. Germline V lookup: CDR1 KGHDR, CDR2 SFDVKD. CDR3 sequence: CATSDSRDSYYEQYF. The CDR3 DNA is TGTGCCACCAGTGATTCACGGGACAGTTACTACGAGCAGTACTTC.

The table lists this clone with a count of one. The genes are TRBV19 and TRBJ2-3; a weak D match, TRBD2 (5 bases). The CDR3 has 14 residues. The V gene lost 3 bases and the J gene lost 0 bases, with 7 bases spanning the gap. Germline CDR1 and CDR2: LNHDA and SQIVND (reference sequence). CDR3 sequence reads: CASSISSSTDTQYF. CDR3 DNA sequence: TGTGCCAGTAGTATCTCTAGCAGCACAGATACGCAGTATTTT.

The CDR3 sequence is CASSPGGRTGELFF. The CDR3 DNA reads as TGTGCCAGCAGCCCCGGAGGACGGACCGGGGAGCTGTTTTTT. This rearrangement joins TRBV11-2 to TRBJ2-2; a weak D match, TRBD2 (5 bases). CDR3 length: 14 amino acids. V lost 5 bases and J 5 bases, leaving 12 bases between the germline ends. CDR1 and CDR2 (germline): SGHAT, FQNNGV. Full variable domain (remainder filled in from reference TRBV11-2 and TRBJ2-2): EAGVAQSPRYKIIEKRQSVAFWCNPISGHATLYWYQQILGQGPKLLIQFQNNGVVDDSQLPKDRFSAERLKGVDSTLKIQPAKLEDSAVYLCASSPGGRTGELFFGEGSRLTVL.

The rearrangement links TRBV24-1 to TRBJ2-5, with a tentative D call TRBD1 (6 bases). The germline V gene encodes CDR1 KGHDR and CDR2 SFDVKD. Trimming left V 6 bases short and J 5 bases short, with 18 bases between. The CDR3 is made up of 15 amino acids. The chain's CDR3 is CATSSIVQGVETQYF. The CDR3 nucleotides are TGTGCCACCAGTAGTATTGTACAGGGCGTTGAGACCCAGTACTTC.

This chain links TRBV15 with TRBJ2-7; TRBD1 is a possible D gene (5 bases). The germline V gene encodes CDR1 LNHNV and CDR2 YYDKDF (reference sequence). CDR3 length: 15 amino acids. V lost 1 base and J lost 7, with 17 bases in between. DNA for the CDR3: TGTGCCACCAGCAGAGGGTCAGGTGACGCAGGGGAGCAGTACTTC. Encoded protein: CATSRGSGDAGEQYF.

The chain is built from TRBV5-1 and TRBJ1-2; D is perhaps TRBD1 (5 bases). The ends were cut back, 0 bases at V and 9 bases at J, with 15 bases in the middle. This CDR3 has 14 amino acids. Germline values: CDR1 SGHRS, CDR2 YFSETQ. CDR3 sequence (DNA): TGCGCCAGCAGCTTGGACAGGTCCTTGATTAGCTACACCTTC. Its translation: CASSLDRSLISYTF. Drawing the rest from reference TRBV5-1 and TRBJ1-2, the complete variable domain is KAGVTQTPRYLIKTRGQQVTLSCSPISGHRSVSWYQQTPGQGLQFLFEYFSETQRNKGNFPGRFSGRQFSNSRSEMNVSTLELGDSALYLCASSLDRSLISYTFGSGTRLTVV.

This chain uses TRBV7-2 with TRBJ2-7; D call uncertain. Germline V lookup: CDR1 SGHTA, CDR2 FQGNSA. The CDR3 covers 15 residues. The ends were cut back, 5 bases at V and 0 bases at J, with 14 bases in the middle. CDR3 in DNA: TGTGCCAGCAGCCCTCAGCGATTGAGCTCCTACGAGCAGTACTTC. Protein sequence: CASSPQRLSSYEQYF.